One sample yielded the 21 T cell receptor beta chains listed below, sequenced in a study of memory CD4+ T cells and cytomegalovirus serostatus. Clones were read by immunoSEQ multiplex PCR, and TCRdb kept only the in-frame ones, dropping some. The sample holds roughly 28,000 clones; under 85% are singletons and the top ten take more than 0.55%. The sort gate was single viable CD3+CD4+CD8-CD45RO+ cells for memory CD4+ T cells. Sequencing was performed on memory CD4+ T cells from blood. The receptors were gathered from an adult in good health and CMV-seronegative.

The CDR3 loop reads CASSSVPRAEAFF. In DNA form, the CDR3 reads TGTGCCAGCAGCTCCGTGCCCCGGGCTGAAGCTTTCTTT. The chain links TRBV7-2 to TRBJ1-1; D unclear. In germline, CDR1 is SGHTA, CDR2 FQGNSA. The CDR3 runs to 13 residues. Trimming took off 4 bases at V and 6 bases at J, with 12 bases between the two ends.

The chain uses TRBV2 and TRBJ2-3, with no clear D. This CDR3 contains 14 residues. Germline V lookup: CDR1 SNHLY, CDR2 FYNNEI. V dropped 6 bases and J dropped 1 base, with 11 bases sitting between them. The CDR3 DNA reads TGTGCCAGCAGGCCGGTGGTTGGCACAGATACGCAGTATTTT. Its translation: CASRPVVGTDTQYF. The full variable domain, with the rest looked up from reference TRBV2 and TRBJ2-3, is EPEVTQTPSHQVTQMGQEVILRCVPISNHLYFYWYRQILGQKVEFLVSFYNNEISEKSEIFDDQFSVERPDGSNFTLKIRSTKLEDSAMYFCASRPVVGTDTQYFGPGTRLTVL.

The CDR3 DNA reads as TGTGCCAGCAGTTTTGAGACAGGACCGAACTATGGCTACACCTTC. Its protein product is CASSFETGPNYGYTF. The genes are TRBV5-4 and TRBJ1-2; tentative D call: TRBD1 (6 bases). Germline V gene data show CDR1 as SGHNT and CDR2 as YYREEE (reference sequence). V was trimmed by 5 bases and J by 2 bases, leaving 16 bases between them. The CDR3 is made up of 15 amino acids.

The rearrangement links TRBV27 to TRBJ1-5, with D tentatively TRBD1 (5 bases). The CDR3 consists of 16 residues. Germline V gives CDR1 MNHEY, CDR2 SMNVEV (reference sequence). V lost 5 bases and J 3 bases, leaving 17 bases between the germline ends. The CDR3 sequence is CASSRATGGVNQPQHF. The CDR3 region has the DNA TGTGCCAGCAGTCGTGCCACAGGTGGGGTCAATCAGCCCCAGCATTTT.

The chain joins TRBV4-1 to TRBJ1-1; 8 bases match TRBD1. CDR1 is MGHRA and CDR2 is YSYEKL in the germline V gene. The CDR3 sequence is 15 residues long. J was trimmed by 3 bases and V by 4 bases; bases with no gene match: 7. This CDR3 reads CASSLRGRSDTEAFF. As DNA, the CDR3 is TGCGCCAGCAGCCTCAGGGGGCGCTCGGACACTGAAGCTTTCTTT.

In this sample, this clone turned up a few times. The V and J genes are TRBV15 and TRBJ1-5; 8 positions agree with TRBD1. V lost 3 bases to trimming and J lost 3 bases; unmatched junction nucleotides: 10. Per the germline V gene, CDR1 is LNHNV and CDR2 is YYDKDF (reference sequence). The CDR3 loop spans 17 amino acids. The CDR3 region has the DNA TGTGCCACCAGCAGCCGAAGGACAGGGTCCCTCAATCAGCCCCAGCATTTT. Its translation: CATSSRRTGSLNQPQHF.

V usage is TRBV11-3 and J usage is TRBJ1-5; 8 bases fit TRBD1. CDR1 is SGHNT and CDR2 is YENEEA in the germline V gene. This CDR3 region has 14 residues. Losses at the gene ends were 5 bases for V and 9 bases for J; bases not matched to a gene: 9. For the CDR3, the DNA is TGTGCCAGCAGCCACGGGACAGGAGCGTCGCCCCAGCATTTT. This sequence encodes CASSHGTGASPQHF.

The V and J genes are TRBV7-3 and TRBJ1-1, with unresolved D. Trimming removed 1 base at V and 0 bases at J, with 12 bases between. The CDR3 spans 16 residues. The V gene's germline CDR1 is SGHTA and CDR2 FQGTGA. CDR3 sequence (DNA): TGTGCCAGCAGCTTAATAGTGGCAGGCCTGAACACTGAAGCTTTCTTT. It yields the protein CASSLIVAGLNTEAFF.

The V call is TRBV4-1, the J call TRBJ2-4; D possibly corresponds to TRBD1 (8 bases). Trimming stripped 5 bases from V and 8 bases from J, with 19 bases between. The germline V gene encodes CDR1 MGHRA and CDR2 YSYEKL. CDR3 size: 15 residues. The CDR3 loop reads CASSGRQGREDIQYF. The CDR3 DNA follows: TGCGCCAGCAGCGGACGACAGGGGAGGGAGGACATTCAGTACTTC.

The chain couples TRBV18 to TRBJ2-1; possible D gene TRBD1, 5 bases. CDR3 size: 15 residues. V was clipped by 3 bases and J by 9 bases, with 18 bases between them. Looked up from germline, CDR1 is KGHSH and CDR2 is LQKENI. The CDR3, as DNA: TGTGCCAGCTCACCTCCAATAAGCCAGGGATCTGAGCAGTTCTTC. Translating it yields CASSPPISQGSEQFF.

J is TRBJ1-2 and V is TRBV7-2; perhaps TRBD1 as D (5 bases). In germline, CDR1 is SGHTA, CDR2 FQGNSA. CDR3 length: 15 residues. Trimming stripped 5 bases from V and 3 bases from J, with 16 bases between. DNA for the CDR3: TGTGCCAGCAGCCTCCCGCAGGGTAATCACTATGGCTACACCTTC. Translation gives CASSLPQGNHYGYTF. The variable domain in full, with the rest retrieved from reference TRBV7-2 and TRBJ1-2, is GAGVSQSPSNKVTEKGKDVELRCDPISGHTALYWYRQSLGQGLEFLIYFQGNSAPDKSGLPSDRFSAERTGGSVSTLTIQRTQQEDSAVYLCASSLPQGNHYGYTFGSGTRLTVV.

This rearrangement joins TRBV7-2 to TRBJ1-4; 7 bases align to TRBD1. Per the germline V gene, CDR1 is SGHTA and CDR2 is FQGNSA. V was clipped by 5 bases and J by 8 bases; unmatched bases: 8. This CDR3 has 14 amino acids. The CDR3 region is CASSLDRTEEKLFF. In DNA form, the CDR3 reads TGTGCCAGCAGCCTGGACAGGACGGAAGAAAAACTGTTTTTT.

The rearrangement links TRBV28 to TRBJ2-7, with D tentatively TRBD2 (6 bases). CDR1 is MDHEN, CDR2 SYDVKM, per germline. The CDR3 consists of 15 residues. V was pared by 5 bases and J by 0 bases, with 14 bases between. DNA for the CDR3: TGTGCCAGCAGTCTCGGCGGGGCTACCTCCTACGAGCAGTACTTC. It codes for CASSLGGATSYEQYF. Supplemented by reference TRBV28 and TRBJ2-7, the full variable domain reads DVKVTQSSRYLVKRTGEKVFLECVQDMDHENMFWYRQDPGLGLRLIYFSYDVKMKEKGDIPEGYSVSREKKERFSLILESASTNQTSMYLCASSLGGATSYEQYFGPGTRLTVT.

This clone was recorded a few times. V is TRBV4-1 and J is TRBJ2-7, with 10 bases that match TRBD1. CDR1 MGHRA and CDR2 YSYEKL come from the germline V gene. The junction had 12 bases not matched to a gene; V was cut back by 1 base and J by 3 bases. The CDR3 has 18 amino acids. CDR3 residues: CASSQVDFVGTGVYEQYF. The DNA for the CDR3 is TGCGCCAGCAGCCAAGTCGATTTCGTAGGGACAGGGGTCTACGAGCAGTACTTC.

This clone was counted only a few times. The chain recombines TRBV5-5 with TRBJ1-2, with 7 bases matching TRBD1. J lost 4 bases, V lost 2 bases, and 11 bases had no gene match. The CDR3 totals 16 residues. Germline V lookup: CDR1 SGHKS, CDR2 YYEKEE (reference sequence). CDR3 coding DNA: TGTGCCAGCAGCTTTCAGACGACAGGGAACCTCTATGGCTACACCTTC. Its protein product is CASSFQTTGNLYGYTF.

This clone occurred a few times. The chain links TRBV9 to TRBJ1-3; the D is unclear. V was cut by 0 bases and J by 0 bases, with 7 bases left in between. This CDR3 region has 15 residues. From germline, CDR1 is SGDLS and CDR2 YYNGEE. The CDR3 loop is CASSVGVGSGNTIYF. The CDR3, as DNA: TGTGCCAGCAGCGTAGGGGTAGGCTCTGGAAACACCATATATTTT.

This clone was observed a few times. This chain joins TRBV27 and TRBJ1-2; D remains unclear. This CDR3 is 15 amino acids long. Trimming cost V 2 bases and J 0 bases, with 10 bases left between them. Germline loops: CDR1 MNHEY, CDR2 SMNVEV (reference sequence). CDR3 DNA sequence: TGTGCCAGCAGTTTAGACCCTAGAGCTAACTATGGCTACACCTTC. The encoded protein is CASSLDPRANYGYTF.

The chain has TRBV29-1 and TRBJ1-2, with D possibly being TRBD1 (6 bases). In germline, CDR1 is SQVTM, CDR2 ANQGSEA. The CDR3 has 11 amino acids. The V gene lost 8 bases and the J gene lost 8 bases, with 15 bases spanning the gap. CDR3 region: CSTGGGQGYTF. The DNA of the CDR3 is TGCAGCACCGGGGGGGGGCAAGGCTACACCTTC.

Only one count was recorded for this clone. The chain employs TRBV5-5 and TRBJ2-5; D is undetermined. Germline assignment: CDR1 SGHKS and CDR2 YYEKEE (reference sequence). This CDR3 has 15 residues. Trimming cost V 0 bases and J 2 bases, with 11 bases left between them. The CDR3 region has the DNA TGTGCCAGCAGCTTGGGGGGTGGCGGTCAAGAGACCCAGTACTTC. Translated: CASSLGGGGQETQYF. Combining the CDR3 with reference TRBV5-5 and TRBJ2-5 gives the whole variable domain DAGVTQSPTHLIKTRGQQVTLRCSPISGHKSVSWYQQVLGQGPQFIFQYYEKEERGRGNFPDRFSARQFPNYSSELNVNALLLGDSALYLCASSLGGGGQETQYFGPGTRLLVL.

The chain is built from TRBV7-2 and TRBJ2-5; TRBD2 matches 8 bases. This CDR3 has 14 residues. Trimming removed 4 bases from V and 5 bases from J; junction bases left unmatched: 6. Germline V lookup: CDR1 SGHTA, CDR2 FQGNSA. The CDR3 protein is CASSSGGDGETQYF. DNA for the CDR3: TGTGCCAGCAGCTCCGGGGGGGACGGGGAGACCCAGTACTTC.

The J gene is TRBJ1-6, the V gene TRBV2; 7 nucleotides match TRBD1. CDR1 is SNHLY, CDR2 FYNNEI, per germline. V lost 2 bases to trimming and J lost 7 bases; unmatched junction nucleotides: 8. This CDR3 is 16 amino acids long. The CDR3 loop reads CASSEIEGAQNSPLHF. CDR3 DNA sequence: TGTGCCAGCAGTGAAATAGAGGGGGCACAGAATTCACCCCTCCACTTT.